The rows below give T cell receptor beta chains drawn from one sample of a study of low-dose radiotherapy and immunotherapy resistance in tumors. TCRdb re-derived calls from the reads in MiXCR, one entry per CDR3 protein. The sample yields roughly 30,000 distinct CDR3 sequences, less than 65% seen once. The sample here was PBMCs, taken after low-dose radiotherapy plus immunotherapy. The receptors derive from a male donor with gallbladder cancer. CDR3s include the opening cysteine and the closing phenylalanine or tryptophan. The order of the fields is V gene, CDR3 length, J gene, D gene, clone size, CDR3 protein, CDR3 DNA. D genes are given only for firm matches. Some rows mark clone size as missing; the rest say once, few, many or name a class of expanded clone.

v_gene: TRBV28; len: 14; j_gene: TRBJ1-5; d_gene: -; abundance: few; CDR3aa: CASSRISDNQPQHF; CDR3nt: TGTGCCAGCAGTCGGATCAGCGACAATCAGCCCCAGCATTTT
v_gene: TRBV4-2; len: 14; j_gene: TRBJ1-5; d_gene: -; abundance: many; CDR3aa: CASSYGTAGLPQHF; CDR3nt: TGTGCCAGCAGCTACGGGACTGCGGGGTTGCCCCAGCATTTT
v_gene: TRBV5-1; len: 17; j_gene: TRBJ2-3; d_gene: TRBD1; abundance: once; CDR3aa: CARISPDRESFMGTQYF; CDR3nt: TGCGCCAGGATTTCACCGGACAGGGAAAGTTTTATGGGTACGCAGTATTTT
v_gene: TRBV28; len: 14; j_gene: TRBJ2-7; d_gene: TRBD1; abundance: once; CDR3aa: CASTNTGGTYEQYF; CDR3nt: TGTGCCAGCACCAATACAGGGGGCACCTACGAGCAGTACTTC
v_gene: TRBV11-1; len: 16; j_gene: TRBJ2-3; d_gene: TRBD2; abundance: -; CDR3aa: CASSSKKREGVDTQYF; CDR3nt: TGTGCCAGCAGCTCAAAAAAGCGGGAGGGCGTTGATACGCAGTATTTT
v_gene: TRBV12-3/TRBV12-4; len: 14; j_gene: TRBJ2-3; d_gene: -; abundance: many; CDR3aa: CASRILRRTDTQYF; CDR3nt: TGTGCCAGCAGGATACTAAGACGCACAGATACGCAGTATTTT
v_gene: TRBV4-1; len: 16; j_gene: TRBJ2-5; d_gene: TRBD1; abundance: -; CDR3aa: CASSQGQGVKQETQYF; CDR3nt: TGCGCCAGCAGCCAAGGACAGGGGGTTAAGCAAGAGACCCAGTACTTC
v_gene: TRBV6-1; len: 15; j_gene: TRBJ1-5; d_gene: -; abundance: few; CDR3aa: CASSETGAADQPQHF; CDR3nt: TGTGCCAGCAGTGAAACGGGCGCCGCCGACCAGCCCCAGCATTTT
v_gene: TRBV6-5; len: 15; j_gene: TRBJ2-7; d_gene: TRBD1; abundance: medium-sized; CDR3aa: CASSPLPTGGHEQYF; CDR3nt: TGTGCCAGCAGTCCCTTGCCGACAGGGGGCCACGAGCAGTACTTC
v_gene: TRBV18; len: 11; j_gene: TRBJ2-1; d_gene: -; abundance: -; CDR3aa: CASSPSNEQFF; CDR3nt: TGTGCCAGCTCACCTTCCAATGAGCAGTTCTTC
v_gene: TRBV27; len: 12; j_gene: TRBJ2-2; d_gene: -; abundance: -; CDR3aa: CASSFRDGELFF; CDR3nt: TGTGCCAGCAGTTTCCGGGACGGGGAGCTGTTTTTT
v_gene: TRBV7-4; len: 14; j_gene: TRBJ1-2; d_gene: TRBD1; abundance: -; CDR3aa: CASSDGTAFYGYTF; CDR3nt: TGTGCCAGCAGCGACGGGACAGCCTTTTATGGCTACACCTTC
v_gene: TRBV4-2; len: 13; j_gene: TRBJ2-1; d_gene: -; abundance: -; CDR3aa: CASSQGPGHEQFF; CDR3nt: TGTGCCAGCAGCCAAGGGCCCGGGCATGAGCAGTTCTTC
v_gene: TRBV7-9; len: 14; j_gene: TRBJ1-4; d_gene: -; abundance: many; CDR3aa: CASSLQGPNEKLFF; CDR3nt: TGTGCCAGCAGCTTACAGGGGCCTAATGAAAAACTGTTTTTT
v_gene: TRBV6-2/TRBV6-3; len: 15; j_gene: TRBJ1-5; d_gene: TRBD1; abundance: -; CDR3aa: CASKSGTGGNQPQHF; CDR3nt: TGTGCCAGCAAATCCGGGACAGGGGGCAATCAGCCCCAGCATTTT
v_gene: TRBV6-6; len: 14; j_gene: TRBJ2-7; d_gene: TRBD1; abundance: few; CDR3aa: CASSPGTEKYEQYF; CDR3nt: TGTGCCAGCAGCCCCGGGACAGAAAAGTACGAGCAGTACTTC
v_gene: TRBV28; len: 15; j_gene: TRBJ1-2; d_gene: -; abundance: -; CDR3aa: CASSLSSWGTYGYTF; CDR3nt: TGTGCCAGCAGTTTATCCTCCTGGGGGACCTATGGCTACACCTTC
v_gene: TRBV5-1; len: 16; j_gene: TRBJ2-2; d_gene: TRBD1; abundance: -; CDR3aa: CASSLAGTVQTGELFF; CDR3nt: TGCGCCAGCAGCTTGGCCGGGACAGTGCAAACCGGGGAGCTGTTTTTT
v_gene: TRBV2; len: 18; j_gene: TRBJ2-1; d_gene: TRBD2; abundance: -; CDR3aa: CASSLRPRSGVSYNEQFF; CDR3nt: TGTGCCAGCAGCCTACGCCCCCGGAGCGGGGTATCCTACAATGAGCAGTTCTTC
v_gene: TRBV12-5; len: 16; j_gene: TRBJ2-1; d_gene: TRBD1; abundance: many; CDR3aa: CASGFHPGQGDYEQFF; CDR3nt: TGTGCTAGTGGTTTCCACCCAGGACAGGGTGACTATGAGCAGTTCTTC
v_gene: TRBV30; len: 20; j_gene: TRBJ1-5; d_gene: TRBD1; abundance: -; CDR3aa: CAWSARTWDSRAYSNQPQHF; CDR3nt: TGTGCCTGGAGCGCCAGGACTTGGGACAGTAGGGCTTATAGCAATCAGCCCCAGCATTTT
v_gene: TRBV5-1; len: 11; j_gene: TRBJ2-1; d_gene: TRBD2; abundance: many; CDR3aa: CASTGGAEQFF; CDR3nt: TGCGCCAGCACGGGGGGAGCTGAGCAGTTCTTC
v_gene: TRBV4-1; len: 15; j_gene: TRBJ2-3; d_gene: TRBD2; abundance: few; CDR3aa: CASTLRRGGQGTQYF; CDR3nt: TGCGCCAGCACCCTCAGGCGGGGGGGGCAGGGTACGCAGTATTTT
v_gene: TRBV7-2; len: 16; j_gene: TRBJ2-7; d_gene: TRBD2; abundance: -; CDR3aa: CASSLDAGGVAYEQYF; CDR3nt: TGTGCCAGCAGCTTAGATGCGGGGGGGGTGGCCTACGAGCAGTACTTC
v_gene: TRBV2; len: 14; j_gene: TRBJ2-7; d_gene: -; abundance: medium-sized; CDR3aa: CASSRTESSYEQYF; CDR3nt: TGTGCCAGCAGCCGGACAGAGAGCTCCTACGAGCAGTACTTC
v_gene: TRBV3-1; len: 16; j_gene: TRBJ2-6; d_gene: TRBD2; abundance: -; CDR3aa: CASSQTSASGANVLTF; CDR3nt: TGTGCCAGCAGCCAAACTAGCGCCTCTGGGGCCAACGTCCTGACTTTC
v_gene: TRBV4-1; len: 15; j_gene: TRBJ1-5; d_gene: -; abundance: -; CDR3aa: CASSQEWKSNQPQHF; CDR3nt: TGCGCCAGCAGCCAAGAGTGGAAAAGCAATCAGCCCCAGCATTTT
v_gene: TRBV4-1; len: 13; j_gene: TRBJ2-7; d_gene: -; abundance: -; CDR3aa: CASSQGPTYEQYF; CDR3nt: TGCGCCAGCAGCCAAGGTCCCACCTACGAGCAGTACTTC
v_gene: TRBV5-1; len: 16; j_gene: TRBJ2-7; d_gene: TRBD2; abundance: medium-sized; CDR3aa: CASSLGGTSGRHEQYF; CDR3nt: TGCGCCAGCAGCTTGGGGGGGACTAGCGGGAGACACGAGCAGTACTTC
v_gene: TRBV5-3; len: 16; j_gene: TRBJ1-3; d_gene: TRBD1; abundance: many; CDR3aa: CASSMTGTSSGNTIYF; CDR3nt: TGTGCCAGCAGCATGACAGGGACAAGCTCTGGAAACACCATATATTTT
v_gene: TRBV6-5; len: 16; j_gene: TRBJ2-1; d_gene: TRBD1; abundance: medium-sized; CDR3aa: CASKGQTTSSYNEQFF; CDR3nt: TGTGCCAGCAAGGGACAGACTACGAGCTCCTACAATGAGCAGTTCTTC
v_gene: TRBV6-2/TRBV6-3; len: 15; j_gene: TRBJ2-5; d_gene: TRBD1; abundance: -; CDR3aa: CASRAGQGPQETQYF; CDR3nt: TGTGCCAGCAGGGCGGGACAGGGCCCCCAAGAGACCCAGTACTTC
v_gene: TRBV20-1; len: 11; j_gene: TRBJ1-1; d_gene: -; abundance: -; CDR3aa: CSASTGFEAFF; CDR3nt: TGCAGTGCTAGTACGGGATTTGAAGCTTTCTTT
v_gene: TRBV20-1; len: 14; j_gene: TRBJ2-3; d_gene: -; abundance: many; CDR3aa: CSVGQGQGTDTQYF; CDR3nt: TGCAGTGTCGGGCAGGGTCAGGGTACAGATACGCAGTATTTT
v_gene: TRBV5-6; len: 15; j_gene: TRBJ1-1; d_gene: -; abundance: medium-sized; CDR3aa: CASSPNLGGNTEAFF; CDR3nt: TGTGCCAGCAGCCCGAATCTGGGGGGGAACACTGAAGCTTTCTTT
v_gene: TRBV28; len: 19; j_gene: TRBJ2-3; d_gene: TRBD2; abundance: -; CDR3aa: CASSPAWQLAKPSTDTQYF; CDR3nt: TGTGCCAGCAGTCCCGCGTGGCAACTAGCGAAACCTAGCACAGATACGCAGTATTTT
v_gene: TRBV5-1; len: 16; j_gene: TRBJ2-1; d_gene: -; abundance: -; CDR3aa: CASSLTLVSSYNEQFF; CDR3nt: TGCGCCAGCAGCCTGACACTGGTTAGCTCCTACAATGAGCAGTTCTTC
v_gene: TRBV20-1; len: 15; j_gene: TRBJ2-1; d_gene: TRBD1; abundance: -; CDR3aa: CSAGTVEYSYNEQFF; CDR3nt: TGCAGTGCTGGGACAGTTGAATACTCCTACAATGAGCAGTTCTTC
v_gene: TRBV5-1; len: 17; j_gene: TRBJ1-4; d_gene: TRBD1; abundance: -; CDR3aa: CASSFGTGEIVSEKLFF; CDR3nt: TGCGCCAGCAGCTTTGGGACAGGGGAGATCGTCAGTGAAAAACTGTTTTTT
v_gene: TRBV10-3; len: 13; j_gene: TRBJ1-2; d_gene: -; abundance: few; CDR3aa: CAISEERNYGYTF; CDR3nt: TGTGCCATCAGTGAGGAACGTAACTATGGCTACACCTTC
v_gene: TRBV19; len: 15; j_gene: TRBJ2-5; d_gene: -; abundance: -; CDR3aa: CASSPSPDGLETQYF; CDR3nt: TGTGCCAGTAGTCCCAGTCCCGACGGTCTGGAGACCCAGTACTTC
v_gene: TRBV2; len: 14; j_gene: TRBJ2-5; d_gene: TRBD1; abundance: medium-sized; CDR3aa: CASSATGGEETQYF; CDR3nt: TGTGCCAGCAGCGCGACAGGGGGCGAAGAGACCCAGTACTTC
v_gene: TRBV27; len: 19; j_gene: TRBJ1-5; d_gene: -; abundance: -; CDR3aa: CAGSPPPTTVCRLSQPQHF; CDR3nt: TGTGCCGGCAGTCCCCCCCCCACGACAGTTTGTCGGTTAAGTCAGCCCCAGCATTTT
v_gene: TRBV12-3/TRBV12-4; len: 14; j_gene: TRBJ1-5; d_gene: -; abundance: medium-sized; CDR3aa: CASSTGNSNQPQHF; CDR3nt: TGTGCCAGCAGTACAGGGAATAGCAATCAGCCCCAGCATTTT
v_gene: TRBV9; len: 16; j_gene: TRBJ2-3; d_gene: TRBD2; abundance: many; CDR3aa: CASSTRLAELTDTQYF; CDR3nt: TGTGCCAGCAGCACGCGACTAGCGGAGCTCACAGATACGCAGTATTTT
v_gene: TRBV12-3/TRBV12-4; len: 11; j_gene: TRBJ1-2; d_gene: -; abundance: -; CDR3aa: CASSLKRGYTF; CDR3nt: TGTGCCAGCAGCCTAAAACGGGGCTACACCTTC
v_gene: TRBV11-1; len: 13; j_gene: TRBJ2-1; d_gene: -; abundance: few; CDR3aa: CASSLGLSNEQFF; CDR3nt: TGTGCCAGCAGCTTAGGATTGTCCAATGAGCAGTTCTTC
v_gene: TRBV12-3/TRBV12-4; len: 13; j_gene: TRBJ2-2; d_gene: -; abundance: many; CDR3aa: CASRESAGGELFF; CDR3nt: TGTGCCAGCAGGGAAAGTGCGGGCGGGGAGCTGTTTTTT
v_gene: TRBV7-9; len: 14; j_gene: TRBJ1-6; d_gene: -; abundance: medium-sized; CDR3aa: CASRAEGRNSPLHF; CDR3nt: TGTGCCAGCAGAGCTGAGGGACGGAATTCACCCCTCCACTTT
v_gene: TRBV5-3; len: 10; j_gene: TRBJ1-2; d_gene: -; abundance: -; CDR3aa: CASSFGGYTF; CDR3nt: TGTGCCAGCAGCTTCGGTGGCTACACCTTC
v_gene: TRBV29-1; len: 12; j_gene: TRBJ2-1; d_gene: TRBD2; abundance: medium-sized; CDR3aa: CSLAETYNEQFF; CDR3nt: TGCAGCCTAGCGGAGACCTACAATGAGCAGTTCTTC
v_gene: TRBV2; len: 16; j_gene: TRBJ2-6; d_gene: -; abundance: -; CDR3aa: CASNPDGVFGANVLTF; CDR3nt: TGTGCCAGCAACCCTGATGGTGTTTTTGGGGCCAACGTCCTGACTTTC
v_gene: TRBV6-2/TRBV6-3; len: 12; j_gene: TRBJ2-5; d_gene: -; abundance: -; CDR3aa: CASSYSSGTQYF; CDR3nt: TGTGCCAGCAGTTACTCGTCAGGGACCCAGTACTTC
v_gene: TRBV9; len: 15; j_gene: TRBJ2-5; d_gene: -; abundance: -; CDR3aa: CASSVVGGWSETQYF; CDR3nt: TGTGCCAGCAGCGTAGTTGGTGGGTGGTCGGAGACCCAGTACTTC
v_gene: TRBV28; len: 15; j_gene: TRBJ1-1; d_gene: TRBD1; abundance: many; CDR3aa: CASSRTGTMNTEAFF; CDR3nt: TGTGCCAGCAGTCGGACAGGGACTATGAACACTGAAGCTTTCTTT
v_gene: TRBV27; len: 14; j_gene: TRBJ1-6; d_gene: -; abundance: -; CDR3aa: CASSLEGASSPLHF; CDR3nt: TGTGCCAGCAGTTTGGAAGGGGCTTCTTCACCCCTCCACTTT
v_gene: TRBV29-1; len: 13; j_gene: TRBJ1-5; d_gene: TRBD1; abundance: -; CDR3aa: CSVADRSNQPQHF; CDR3nt: TGCAGCGTAGCGGACAGGAGCAATCAGCCCCAGCATTTT
v_gene: TRBV4-1; len: 13; j_gene: TRBJ2-1; d_gene: -; abundance: medium-sized; CDR3aa: CASSQVASPTQFF; CDR3nt: TGCGCCAGCAGCCAAGTTGCGTCCCCTACGCAGTTCTTC
v_gene: TRBV5-4; len: 15; j_gene: TRBJ2-7; d_gene: -; abundance: -; CDR3aa: CASSIIRESYNEQYF; CDR3nt: TGTGCCAGCAGCATAATTAGAGAGTCCTACAATGAGCAGTACTTC
v_gene: TRBV6-1; len: 16; j_gene: TRBJ2-7; d_gene: TRBD2; abundance: -; CDR3aa: CASSPGLAGGPAEQYF; CDR3nt: TGTGCCAGCAGCCCGGGACTAGCGGGAGGGCCGGCCGAGCAGTACTTC